Included here is one TCR beta chain sequence, with context. Its antigen has not been determined. Per-base quality was not reported, and no clone a single base away is much larger than it. This sample is part of a study of pediatric ulcerative colitis (dated by TCRdb to between 2018 and 2021). About the study as a whole: Seven ulcerative colitis patients had pancolitis and two had left-sided colitis, with histology consistent with ulcerative colitis in all. Nine newly diagnosed, treatment-naive pediatric ulcerative colitis patients and four non-IBD control children each provided paired blood and rectal samples. By Pediatric Ulcerative Colitis Activity Index, mild disease was classified in two patients, moderate disease in several and acute severe colitis in three. Broader findings and caveats from the paper: Compared with controls, ulcerative colitis patients showed significantly higher autologous blood-rectal clonal overlap, a finding that suggests increased T cell trafficking to inflamed tissue. Because repertoires came from total lymphocyte DNA, patterns in rare subsets such as regulatory T cells may not be reflected. A couple of patients' blood samples yielded substantially fewer templates for technical reasons and were excluded from blood-rectal overlap analysis. A couple of rectal CDR3 clonotypes were detected in all ulcerative colitis patients and were not detected in any of the controls. T cells from blood may have been included in the rectal pinch biopsies, particularly in patients with overt colitis. Features of the rectal repertoire distinguished controls, mild-moderate colitis patients and acute severe colitis patients, and in acute severe colitis, rectal diversity was reduced because of clonal expansions. The healthy control group was small, consisting of only a handful of individuals.

Through the immunoSEQ TRB Survey service, multiplex V and J primers were used to amplify rearranged CDR3 beta regions from genomic DNA. To keep sequencing depth the same across samples, survey-level depth of up to 500,000 reads per sample was applied. Libraries were purified and pooled, and sequencing was performed on Illumina technology. The study's own analysis went as follows. Productive clonality, sample overlap, pairwise scatters, CDR3 beta length, V/D/J gene usage and productiveness were all assessed with the immunoSEQ online tools. Calculated diversity was defined as the number of unique rearrangements divided by total templates times 100, and Shannon and Simpson indices were additionally computed. Z-score normalized data were analyzed by principal component analysis with the R prcomp function and the ggbiplot package. Morisita's index was used to quantify the clonal overlap between blood and rectum within each subject. As stored in TCRdb, this immuneACCESS dataset retains in-frame rearrangements with V and J assigned. A fraction of the clones does not appear; measured against another copy, unresolved V genes explain less than half of the discrepancy, and the remainder lacks a known reason. Clone size and the V and J calls come from that table; the DNA yielded D and trimming. The sample records about 35,000 clones, 81% of which are singletons. Together, the top ten hold 1.1% of the sample.

One to two pinch biopsies were taken from the rectum for research during colonoscopy. Before the diagnostic colonoscopy, none of the ulcerative colitis patients had been given any immunosuppressive medication. Rectal biopsies were digested with proteinase K before DNA isolation. The Wizard kit (Promega) was used to extract genomic DNA from both blood and intestinal samples. The CDR3 runs 16 amino acids, cysteine and phenylalanine included. Only the CDR3 region is kept as DNA, spanning 48 bases read in frame from base 1. CDR1 SGHTA and CDR2 FQGNSA are derived from the germline V gene. Ends trimmed: V by 3 bases, J by 5 bases; bases unmatched to a gene: 7.

The rearranged segments are TRBV7-2 and TRBJ2-5, with 12 bases aligning to TRBD2. The sequence derives from a boy younger than 18 with mild ulcerative colitis. The sample consisted of gut tissue. The CDR3 region has the sequence CASSFQASGGGETQYF. The nucleotide sequence is TGTGCCAGCAGCTTCCAGGCTAGCGGGGGGGGCGAGACCCAGTACTTC.